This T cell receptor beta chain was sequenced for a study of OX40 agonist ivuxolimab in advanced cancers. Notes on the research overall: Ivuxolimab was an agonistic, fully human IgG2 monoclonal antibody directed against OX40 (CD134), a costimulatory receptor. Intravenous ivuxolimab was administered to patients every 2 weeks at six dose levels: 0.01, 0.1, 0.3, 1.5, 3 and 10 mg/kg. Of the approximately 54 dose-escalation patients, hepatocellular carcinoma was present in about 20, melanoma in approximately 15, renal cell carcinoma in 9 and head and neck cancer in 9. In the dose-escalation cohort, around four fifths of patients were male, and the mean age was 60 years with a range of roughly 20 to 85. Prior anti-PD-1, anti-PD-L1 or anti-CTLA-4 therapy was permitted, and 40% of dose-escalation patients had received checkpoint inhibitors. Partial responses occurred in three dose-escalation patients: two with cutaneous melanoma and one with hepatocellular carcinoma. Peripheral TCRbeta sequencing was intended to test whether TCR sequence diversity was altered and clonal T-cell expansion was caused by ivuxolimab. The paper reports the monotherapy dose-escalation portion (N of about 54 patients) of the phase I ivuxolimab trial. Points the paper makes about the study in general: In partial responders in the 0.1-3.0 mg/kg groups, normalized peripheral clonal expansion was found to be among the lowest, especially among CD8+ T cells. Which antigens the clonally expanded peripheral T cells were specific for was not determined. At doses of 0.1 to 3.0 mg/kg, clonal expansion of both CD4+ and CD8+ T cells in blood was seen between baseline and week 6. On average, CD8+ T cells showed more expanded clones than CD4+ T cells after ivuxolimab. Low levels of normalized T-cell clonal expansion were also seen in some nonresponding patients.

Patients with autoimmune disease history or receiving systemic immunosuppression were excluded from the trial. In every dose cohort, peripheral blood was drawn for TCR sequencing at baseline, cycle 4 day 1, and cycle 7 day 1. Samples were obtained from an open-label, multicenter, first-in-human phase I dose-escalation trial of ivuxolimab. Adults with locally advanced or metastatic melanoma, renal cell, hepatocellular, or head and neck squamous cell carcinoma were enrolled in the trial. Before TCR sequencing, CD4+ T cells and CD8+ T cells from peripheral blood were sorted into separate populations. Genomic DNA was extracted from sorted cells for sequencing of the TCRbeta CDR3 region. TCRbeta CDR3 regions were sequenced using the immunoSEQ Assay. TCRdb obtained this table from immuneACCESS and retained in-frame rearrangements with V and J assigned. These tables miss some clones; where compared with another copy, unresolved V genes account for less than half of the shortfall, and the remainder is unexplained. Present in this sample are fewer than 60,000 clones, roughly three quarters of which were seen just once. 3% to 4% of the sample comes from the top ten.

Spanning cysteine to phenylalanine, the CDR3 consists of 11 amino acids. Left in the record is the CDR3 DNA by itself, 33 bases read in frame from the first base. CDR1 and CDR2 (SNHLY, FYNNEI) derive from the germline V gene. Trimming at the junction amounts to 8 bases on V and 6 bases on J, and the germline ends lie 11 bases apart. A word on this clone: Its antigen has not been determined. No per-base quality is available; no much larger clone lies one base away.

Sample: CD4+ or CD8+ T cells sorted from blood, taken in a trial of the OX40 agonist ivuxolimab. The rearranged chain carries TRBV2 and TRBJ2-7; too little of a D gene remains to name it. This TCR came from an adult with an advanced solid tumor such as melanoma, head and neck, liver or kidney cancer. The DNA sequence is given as TGTGCCAGCCTTGTAAGCCGCGAGCAGTACTTC. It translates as CASLVSREQYF.